The 14 T cell receptor beta chains presented below share a single source sample, sequenced in a study of shared clonotypes between healthy human individuals. Method: immunoSEQ multiplex PCR; TCRdb's copy keeps in-frame clones and lacks some. The sample has millions of clones, roughly 94% seen once. Sequencing used naive CD4+ T cells sorted from blood. Subset here: CD45RA+ positively selected. These receptors originate from a man between 18 and 35 years old in good health.

Notes on this clone: This specimen includes other DNA sequences encoding the same CDR3. The CDR3 loop is CASSLGGPNTGELFF. The CDR3 DNA is TGTGCCAGCAGCTTAGGGGGGCCGAACACCGGGGAGCTGTTTTTT. V gene TRBV11-2 combines with J gene TRBJ2-2; a possible D gene is TRBD1 (6 bases). The CDR3 is made up of 15 amino acids. In germline, CDR1 is SGHAT, CDR2 FQNNGV. V gave up 1 base and J gave up 0 bases, with 6 bases separating them.

The CDR3 bases are TGTGCCAGCAGCTGGCCCGGGAGGAACACTGAAGCTTTCTTT. This translates into CASSWPGRNTEAFF. V usage is TRBV11-2 and J usage is TRBJ1-1; D gene unclear. The CDR3 sequence is 14 residues long. Germline CDR1 SGHAT, CDR2 FQNNGV. Trimming left V 4 bases short and J 1 base short, with 10 bases between.

This chain links TRBV28 with TRBJ1-2, with D tentatively TRBD1 (6 bases). Germline V gene lookup returns CDR1 MDHEN and CDR2 SYDVKM. There are 15 residues in the CDR3. V was cut by 4 bases and J by 4 bases, with 16 bases left in between. The CDR3 here is CASSSNRGGGYGYTF. The CDR3 nucleotides read TGTGCCAGCAGTTCCAATAGGGGGGGCGGCTATGGCTACACCTTC.

This chain joins TRBV2 and TRBJ2-2; the match to TRBD1 covers 8 bases. V was pared by 7 bases and J by 6 bases, with 10 bases of the junction left unmatched. The CDR3 length is 15 residues. Germline lookup yields CDR1 SNHLY and CDR2 FYNNEI. CDR3: CASILDRGGAGELFF. Here the CDR3 DNA reads TGTGCCAGCATATTAGACAGGGGTGGCGCCGGGGAGCTGTTTTTT.

This clone has at least ten counts. This sequence joins TRBV28 and TRBJ2-7, with TRBD2 as a possible D gene (6 bases). V was trimmed by 6 bases and J by 3 bases, leaving 15 bases between them. The CDR3 runs to 14 residues. Germline V gene lookup returns CDR1 MDHEN and CDR2 SYDVKM. The CDR3 DNA is TGTGCCAGCAGCCGGGACTGGAGCCTCTACGAGCAGTACTTC. Protein product: CASSRDWSLYEQYF.

The V call is TRBV6-4, the J call TRBJ2-7, with a tentative D call TRBD1 (5 bases). Deletions cut 3 bases from V and 6 bases from J, with 15 bases between. The CDR3 is made up of 14 amino acids. CDR1 is MRHNA and CDR2 is SNTAGT in the germline V gene. This chain's CDR3 is CASSERQSASEQYF. The CDR3 DNA reads TGTGCCAGCAGTGAAAGACAGTCCGCTAGCGAGCAGTACTTC.

Remarks on this clone: A read error may account for a junction end that differs from germline. This CDR3 is also generated by other DNA sequences in the sample. This chain uses TRBV7-8 with TRBJ1-4; 7 bases are shared with TRBD1. Germline assignment: CDR1 SGHVS and CDR2 FQNEAQ. The CDR3 totals 13 residues. The CDR3 coding sequence is TGCGCCAGCAGCAACAGGGGAGGTGAAAAACTGTTTTTT. This sequence encodes CASSNRGGEKLFF.

The V and J genes are TRBV18 and TRBJ2-5; 9 positions match TRBD2. This CDR3 is built from 15 residues. V lost 3 bases, J lost 5 bases, and 7 bases stayed unmatched. Germline values: CDR1 KGHSH, CDR2 LQKENI. CDR3 region: CASSPLAGTHETQYF. CDR3 in DNA: TGTGCCAGCTCACCTCTAGCGGGGACGCATGAGACCCAGTACTTC.

The chain combines TRBV7-9 with TRBJ1-5; D not certain. The CDR3 length is 12 residues. Trimming stripped 5 bases from V and 3 bases from J, with 5 bases between. Germline values: CDR1 SEHNR, CDR2 FQNEAQ (reference sequence). Here the CDR3 reads CASSQVNQPQHF. In DNA, the CDR3 is TGTGCCAGCAGCCAGGTCAATCAGCCCCAGCATTTT.

Concerning this clone itself: Different DNA sequences within this sample yield the same CDR3. The J gene is TRBJ1-5, the V gene TRBV5-4; no clear D. This CDR3 region has 12 residues. Between the trimmed V and J ends, which lost 4 bases and 3 bases, there was a span of 5 bases. In germline, CDR1 is SGHNT, CDR2 YYREEE (reference sequence). CDR3 coding DNA: TGTGCCAGCAGCCTGGACAATCAGCCCCAGCATTTT. Protein: CASSLDNQPQHF.

V is TRBV6-5 and J is TRBJ2-3; D is possibly TRBD1 (5 bases). V was clipped by 6 bases and J by 2 bases, with 12 bases between them. The germline gives CDR1 MNHEY, CDR2 SVGAGI. The CDR3 sequence is 14 residues long. Here the CDR3 reads CASRRGVNTDTQYF. The CDR3 DNA reads as TGTGCCAGCAGAAGGGGTGTAAACACAGATACGCAGTATTTT.

The chain combines TRBV7-2 with TRBJ2-7; TRBD1 might be the D (5 bases). The CDR3 totals 13 residues. V lost 2 bases to trimming and J lost 3 bases, with 8 bases between them. Germline V lookup: CDR1 SGHTA, CDR2 FQGNSA. CDR3 sequence: CASSLWGVYEQYF. The CDR3 nucleotides are TGTGCCAGCAGCTTATGGGGCGTCTACGAGCAGTACTTC.

The chain links TRBV9 to TRBJ1-1; D is possibly TRBD1 (5 bases). There are 14 residues in the CDR3. Germline assignment: CDR1 SGDLS and CDR2 YYNGEE. Trimming pared 3 bases from V and 4 bases from J, leaving 13 bases between. CDR3 residues: CASSESGASTEAFF. CDR3 coding DNA: TGTGCCAGCAGCGAATCCGGGGCAAGCACTGAAGCTTTCTTT.

The CDR3 loop reads CASSLELGLGGNEQFF. The CDR3 nucleotides are TGTGCCAGCAGCTTAGAGCTCGGACTAGGGGGGAATGAGCAGTTCTTC. The chain uses TRBV11-3 and TRBJ2-1, with D tentatively TRBD2 (7 bases). The CDR3 length is 16 residues. Germline V gene data show CDR1 as SGHNT and CDR2 as YENEEA. V was pared by 0 bases and J by 7 bases, with 16 bases between.